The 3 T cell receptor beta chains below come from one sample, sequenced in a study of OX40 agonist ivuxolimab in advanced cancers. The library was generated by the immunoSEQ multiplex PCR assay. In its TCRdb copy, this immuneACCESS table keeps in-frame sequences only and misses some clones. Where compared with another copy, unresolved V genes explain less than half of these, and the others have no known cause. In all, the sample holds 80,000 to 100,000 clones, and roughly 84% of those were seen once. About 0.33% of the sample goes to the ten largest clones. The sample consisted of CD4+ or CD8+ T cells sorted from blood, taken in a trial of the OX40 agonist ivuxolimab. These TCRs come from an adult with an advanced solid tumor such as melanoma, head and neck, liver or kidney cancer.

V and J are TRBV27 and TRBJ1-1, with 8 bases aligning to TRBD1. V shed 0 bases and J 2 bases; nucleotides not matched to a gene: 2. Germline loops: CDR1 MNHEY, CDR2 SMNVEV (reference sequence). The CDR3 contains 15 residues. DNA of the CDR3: TGTGCCAGCAGTTTATCTGGGACAGGCAACACTGAAGCTTTCTTT. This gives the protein CASSLSGTGNTEAFF.

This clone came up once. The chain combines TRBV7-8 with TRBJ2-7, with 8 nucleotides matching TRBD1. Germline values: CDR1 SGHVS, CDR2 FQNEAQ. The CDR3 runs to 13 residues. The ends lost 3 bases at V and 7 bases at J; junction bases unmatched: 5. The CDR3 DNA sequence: TGTGCCAGCAGCTTTCGGACAGGGCGGGAGCAGTACTTC. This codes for CASSFRTGREQYF.

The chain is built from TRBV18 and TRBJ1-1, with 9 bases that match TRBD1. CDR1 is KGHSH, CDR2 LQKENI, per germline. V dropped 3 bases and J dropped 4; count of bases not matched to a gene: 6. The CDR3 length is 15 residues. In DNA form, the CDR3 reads TGTGCCAGCTCACCCCTATCGGACAGGGGCACTGAAGCTTTCTTT. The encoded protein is CASSPLSDRGTEAFF.